One sample yielded the 14 T cell receptor beta chains listed below, sequenced in a study of cytomegalovirus exposure and HLA in healthy donors. A multiplex PCR was run with 60 Vbeta primers and 13 Jbeta primers. Here immunoSEQ multiplex PCR was the method, and the copy in TCRdb shows in-frame clones only, minus some. Of roughly 240,000 clones in the sample, around 80% are singletons; the top ten hold more than 0.45%. The sequencing sample was made of PBMCs. The receptors here all came from a boy aged 5-17 years in good health and CMV-seronegative.

J is TRBJ1-1 and V is TRBV5-5, with TRBD1 identical over 10 bases. Germline V gene lookup returns CDR1 SGHKS and CDR2 YYEKEE (reference sequence). The CDR3 has 16 residues. V gave up 0 bases and J gave up 1 base; unmatched junction bases: 3. CDR3 loop: CASSLGRTGGNTEAFF. The CDR3 coding sequence is TGTGCCAGCAGCTTGGGGCGGACAGGGGGGAACACTGAAGCTTTCTTT.

The chain uses TRBV9 and TRBJ2-1; 10 positions agree with TRBD2. J lost 10 bases, V lost 2 bases, and 12 bases had no gene match. This CDR3 spans 16 amino acids. Germline V gene lookup returns CDR1 SGDLS and CDR2 YYNGEE. The CDR3 sequence is CASSVLGTSARWEQFF. The CDR3 nucleotides are TGTGCCAGCAGCGTGCTGGGGACTAGCGCTCGGTGGGAGCAGTTCTTC.

V usage is TRBV5-3 and J usage is TRBJ1-2, with a possible D match to TRBD1 (5 bases). TRBV5-3 is recorded as an ORF, its role being uncertain. Trimming shortened V by 8 bases and J by 5 bases, and 19 bases separated the two germline ends. The CDR3 has 14 residues. The CDR3 reads CASREGTLRYGYTF. CDR3 DNA: TGTGCCAGCAGGGAAGGGACTCTTCGTTATGGCTACACCTTC.

In its sample, this clone was seen a few times. The chain recombines TRBV5-1 with TRBJ1-5; D gene unclear. Between the trimmed V and J ends, which lost 4 bases and 3 bases, there was a span of 8 bases. The germline V gene encodes CDR1 SGHRS and CDR2 YFSETQ. This CDR3 region has 13 residues. CDR3 residues: CASSPGVNQPQHF. The DNA for the CDR3 is TGCGCCAGCAGCCCCGGGGTCAATCAGCCCCAGCATTTT.

The genes are TRBV9 and TRBJ2-6; TRBD2 agrees at 8 bases. CDR3 length: 21 residues. With 4 bases clipped from V and 3 bases from J, the junction kept 21 bases outside the gene matches. Germline V lookup: CDR1 SGDLS, CDR2 YYNGEE. This CDR3 reads CASSSHTWAGGRRGGANVLTF. Written as DNA, the CDR3 is TGTGCCAGCAGCTCCCACACCTGGGCGGGGGGCCGCCGGGGTGGGGCCAACGTCCTGACTTTC.

The chain carries TRBV5-4 and TRBJ1-1; 10 bases map to TRBD1. V shed 3 bases and J 1 base; nucleotides not matched to a gene: 6. The CDR3 extends over 16 amino acids. Looked up from germline, CDR1 is SGHNT and CDR2 is YYREEE (reference sequence). DNA of the CDR3: TGTGCCAGCAGCTCCAGGACAGGGGGAGGGAACACTGAAGCTTTCTTT. Translating it yields CASSSRTGGGNTEAFF.

This clone was observed once. This sequence joins TRBV27 and TRBJ1-4; D perhaps matches TRBD1 (5 bases). V lost 5 bases, J lost 8 bases, and 18 bases lay in between. The germline V gene encodes CDR1 MNHEY and CDR2 SMNVEV (reference sequence). The CDR3 sequence is 15 residues long. CDR3 sequence reads: CASSNPSGLREKLFF. The CDR3 region has the DNA TGTGCCAGCAGTAATCCTTCAGGGCTACGGGAAAAACTGTTTTTT.

V is TRBV27 and J is TRBJ2-7; D is undetermined. Germline V gives CDR1 MNHEY, CDR2 SMNVEV (reference sequence). The CDR3 sequence is 14 residues long. V lost 5 bases and J lost 0, with 11 bases in between. CDR3 loop: CASSPTYSSYEQYF. Written as DNA, the CDR3 is TGTGCCAGCAGTCCCACGTACAGCTCCTACGAGCAGTACTTC.

CDR3 DNA sequence: TGTGCCAGCAGCCCCCTTGGACAGAGAAACACTGAAGCTTTCTTT. This gives the protein CASSPLGQRNTEAFF. The chain has TRBV5-6 and TRBJ1-1; D might be TRBD1 (6 bases). Germline assignment: CDR1 SGHDT and CDR2 YYEEEE. This CDR3 is built from 15 residues. With 4 bases removed from V and 2 bases from J, the gap between germline ends came to 15 bases.

The chain links TRBV18 to TRBJ1-4; D unclear. CDR3 length equals 17 residues. The germline gives CDR1 KGHSH, CDR2 LQKENI. V lost 2 bases and J lost 4, with 17 bases in between. The CDR3 DNA reads TGTGCCAGCTCACCAAACCGGGGATTGCAGAGTAATGAAAAACTGTTTTTT. Encoded protein: CASSPNRGLQSNEKLFF. The full variable domain, rest sourced from reference TRBV18 and TRBJ1-4, is NAGVMQNPRHLVRRRGQEARLRCSPMKGHSHVYWYRQLPEEGLKFMVYLQKENIIDESGMPKERFSAEFPKEGPSILRIQQVVRGDSAAYFCASSPNRGLQSNEKLFFGSGTQLSVL.

V and J are TRBV19 and TRBJ2-1, with a possible D match to TRBD1 (5 bases). Trimming removed 4 bases at V and 6 bases at J, with 7 bases between. This CDR3 spans 12 amino acids. Germline V gene sequence: CDR1 LNHDA, CDR2 SQIVND (reference sequence). CDR3 in DNA: TGTGCCAGTAGTAGGCAGGGCAATGAGCAGTTCTTC. Protein product: CASSRQGNEQFF. The whole variable domain, remainder taken from reference TRBV19 and TRBJ2-1, is DGGITQSPKYLFRKEGQNVTLSCEQNLNHDAMYWYRQDPGQGLRLIYYSQIVNDFQKGDIAEGYSVSREKKESFPLTVTSAQKNPTAFYLCASSRQGNEQFFGPGTRLTVL.

CDR3 DNA sequence: TGTGCCAGCAGCACGCAAAGCGGGAGTTGGTCCTCGCGGCAGTATTTT. Translation gives CASSTQSGSWSSRQYF. The chain couples TRBV5-4 to TRBJ2-3; 8 bases agree with TRBD2. With V trimmed by 4 bases and J by 11 bases, 18 bases remained unmatched. In germline, CDR1 is SGHNT, CDR2 YYREEE (reference sequence). The CDR3 is 16 residues long.

The V gene is TRBV30, the J gene TRBJ2-1, with 7 positions matching TRBD2. V dropped 3 bases and J dropped 8; count of bases not matched to a gene: 7. Germline V gene lookup returns CDR1 GTSNPN and CDR2 SVGIG (reference sequence). CDR3 length equals 13 residues. This CDR3 is CAWSPGGTDEQFF. The DNA of the CDR3 is TGTGCCTGGAGCCCGGGAGGTACCGATGAGCAGTTCTTC. The full variable domain, with the rest looked up from reference TRBV30 and TRBJ2-1, is SQTIHQWPATLVQPVGSPLSLECTVEGTSNPNLYWYRQAAGRGLQLLFYSVGIGQISSEVPQNLSASRPQDRQFILSSKKLLLSDSGFYLCAWSPGGTDEQFFGPGTRLTVL.

The gene calls are TRBV5-1 and TRBJ1-2; the D is unclear. Looked up from germline, CDR1 is SGHRS and CDR2 is YFSETQ. V dropped 4 bases and J dropped 1 base, with 8 bases sitting between them. This CDR3 comprises 13 residues. The CDR3 DNA reads as TGCGCCAGCAGCCCCGGGGATAACTATGGCTACACCTTC. Its protein product is CASSPGDNYGYTF.